Each of the 5 T cell receptor beta chains below was sequenced from the same sample in a study of T cell responses to AZD1222 COVID-19 vaccine. Using immunoSEQ multiplex PCR, the repertoire was profiled, and TCRdb retains in-frame clones only, with some absent. The profile shows approximately 160,000 clones, about nine tenths of them singletons. The material was peripheral blood, obtained on day 0 of AZD1222 vaccination. The receptors were gathered from an adult in good health.

This chain uses TRBV28 with TRBJ1-3, with unresolved D. The V end lost 2 bases, the J end lost 7 bases, and 9 bases lay between the germline ends. The CDR3 runs to 13 residues. CDR1 MDHEN and CDR2 SYDVKM come from the germline V gene. The CDR3 sequence is CASSLNGWNTIYF. CDR3 coding DNA: TGTGCCAGCAGTTTAAATGGATGGAACACCATATATTTT.

The rearrangement links TRBV28 to TRBJ1-6; no reliable D call. The germline V gene has CDR1 MDHEN and CDR2 SYDVKM. The CDR3 sequence is 12 residues long. Trimming stripped 6 bases from V and 9 bases from J, with 9 bases between. CDR3 bases: TGTGCCAGCAGCGAAGGGCGTTCACCCCTCCACTTT. This translates into CASSEGRSPLHF.

The rearrangement joins TRBV3-1 (or the pseudogene TRBV3-2) to TRBJ1-2, with D tentatively TRBD1 (5 bases). This CDR3 region has 13 residues. Germline-derived CDR1 and CDR2 are LGHDT and YNNKEL (reference sequence). Between the trimmed V and J ends, which lost 4 bases and 2 bases, there was a span of 8 bases. This CDR3 reads CASSPRGNYGYTF. The CDR3 region has the DNA TGTGCCAGCAGCCCCCGGGGGAACTATGGCTACACCTTC.

J is TRBJ2-6 and V is TRBV5-1; D is perhaps TRBD1 or TRBD2 (5 bases each). Germline V CDR1 and CDR2: SGHRS, YFSETQ. The CDR3 contains 21 residues. V dropped 3 bases and J dropped 0 bases, with 25 bases sitting between them. The CDR3 coding sequence is TGCGCCAGCAGCTCAATAGGGCTGGGGGAGATCCAACGCTCTGGGGCCAACGTCCTGACTTTC. This gives the protein CASSSIGLGEIQRSGANVLTF.

The chain is built from TRBV9 and TRBJ1-6; tentative D call: TRBD1 (6 bases). Trimming took off 5 bases at V and 7 bases at J, with 13 bases between the two ends. The CDR3 loop spans 14 amino acids. The germline V gene encodes CDR1 SGDLS and CDR2 YYNGEE. The CDR3: CASRQDSKNSPLHF. In nucleotides, the CDR3 is TGTGCCAGCAGACAGGACAGCAAGAATTCACCCCTCCACTTT.